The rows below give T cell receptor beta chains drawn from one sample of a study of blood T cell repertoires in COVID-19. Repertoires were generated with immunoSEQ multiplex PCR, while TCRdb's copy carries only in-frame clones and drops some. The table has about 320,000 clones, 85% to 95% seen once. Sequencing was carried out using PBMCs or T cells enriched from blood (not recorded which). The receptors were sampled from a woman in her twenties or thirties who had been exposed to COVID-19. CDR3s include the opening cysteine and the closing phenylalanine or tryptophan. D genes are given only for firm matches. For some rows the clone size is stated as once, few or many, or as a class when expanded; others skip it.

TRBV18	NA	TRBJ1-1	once	TGTGCCAGCTCACCCAGCCCGCAGGGACAGAACACTGAAGCTTTCTTT	CASSPSPQGQNTEAFF
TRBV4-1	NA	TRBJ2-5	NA	TGCGCCAGCAGCCAAGAGCGGGAAGAGACCCAGTACTTC	CASSQEREETQYF
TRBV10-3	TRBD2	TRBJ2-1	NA	TGTGCCATCAGAAGACAGCGGGGGGGCAGCAATGAGCAGTTCTTC	CAIRRQRGGSNEQFF
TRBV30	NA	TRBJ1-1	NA	TGTGCCTGGAGCCCCACGAGAGGAGCTTTCTTT	CAWSPTRGAFF
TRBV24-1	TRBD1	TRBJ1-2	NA	TGTGCCACCAGTGATTTCACAGGGGGCGCTTCTTTAGATGGCTACACCTTC	CATSDFTGGASLDGYTF
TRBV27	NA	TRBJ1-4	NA	TGTGCCAGCAGTCCACAGGGTAATGAAAAACTGTTTTTT	CASSPQGNEKLFF
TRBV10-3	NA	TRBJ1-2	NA	TGTGCCATCAGCCAACGTGACACGAACTATGGCTACACCTTC	CAISQRDTNYGYTF
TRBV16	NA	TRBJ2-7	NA	TGTGCCAGCAGCCAATCAGCCGAGCAGTACTTC	CASSQSAEQYF
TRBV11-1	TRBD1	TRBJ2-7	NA	TGTGCCAGCAGCTTCATGGACAGGGGGCTTAGCGAGCAGTACTTC	CASSFMDRGLSEQYF
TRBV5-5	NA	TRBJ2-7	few	TGTGCCAGCAGCCCACAGGTGGCGGGAAGCTACGAGCAGTACTTC	CASSPQVAGSYEQYF
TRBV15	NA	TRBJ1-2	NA	TGTGCCACCAGCAGAGATCTAGGAGGCTATGGCTACACCTTC	CATSRDLGGYGYTF
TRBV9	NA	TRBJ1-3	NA	TGTGCCAGCAGTCCACAGGGTTTACGGGGAAACACCATATATTTT	CASSPQGLRGNTIYF
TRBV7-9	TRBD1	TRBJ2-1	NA	TGTGCCAGCAGCTTAGCCGACAGGGAGAGGGATGAGCAGTTCTTC	CASSLADRERDEQFF
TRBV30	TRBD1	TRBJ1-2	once	TGTGCCTGGAGGGCAAGACAGGGGACGCTCTTACTCTATGGCTACACCTTC	CAWRARQGTLLLYGYTF
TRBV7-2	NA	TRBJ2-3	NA	TGTGCCAGCTCCCTAGTGGCGGTTAGGCCCAGCACAGATACGCAGTATTTT	CASSLVAVRPSTDTQYF
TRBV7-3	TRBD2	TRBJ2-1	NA	TGTGCCAGCAGCTTTTATAGCGGGGAGCAGTTCTTC	CASSFYSGEQFF
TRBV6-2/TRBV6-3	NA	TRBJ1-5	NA	TGTGCCAGCAGTTACTCACAGGGTGTCATTCAGCCCCAGCATTTT	CASSYSQGVIQPQHF
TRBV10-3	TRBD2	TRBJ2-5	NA	TGTGCCATCAGGCTCGGGACTAGCGGGGGGGCGGCCCAAGAGACCCAGTACTTC	CAIRLGTSGGAAQETQYF
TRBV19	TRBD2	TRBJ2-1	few	TGTGCCAGTAGTATAGGGGGACTAGCGGGAAGTACATACAATGAGCAGTTCTTC	CASSIGGLAGSTYNEQFF
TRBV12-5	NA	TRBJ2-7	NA	TGTGCTAGTGGTTTGACTGGACAGAAGTACTTC	CASGLTGQKYF
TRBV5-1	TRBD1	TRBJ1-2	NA	TGCGCCAGCAGCTTGGCCTCAGGGGGGTATGGCTACACCTTC	CASSLASGGYGYTF
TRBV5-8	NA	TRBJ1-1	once	TGTGCCAGCAGCCCTATGGAGAGCGCTTATGAAGCTTTCTTT	CASSPMESAYEAFF
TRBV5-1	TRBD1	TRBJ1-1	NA	TGCGCCAGTCAGGGGGACACTGAAGCTTTCTTT	CASQGDTEAFF
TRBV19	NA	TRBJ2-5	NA	TGTGCCAGTAGTACACAGGGAAGGGGGGAGACCCAGTACTTC	CASSTQGRGETQYF
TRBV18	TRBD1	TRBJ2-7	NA	TGTGCCAGCAGACTGGACAGGAACTCCTACGAGCAGTACTTC	CASRLDRNSYEQYF
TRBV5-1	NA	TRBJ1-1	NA	TGCGCCAGCAGCTTCACGCTTTCAGACACTGAAGCTTTCTTT	CASSFTLSDTEAFF
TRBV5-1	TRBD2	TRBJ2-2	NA	TGCGCCAGCAGCCCGTCCCTACTAGCGGGGGGATCCGGGGAGCTGTTTTTT	CASSPSLLAGGSGELFF
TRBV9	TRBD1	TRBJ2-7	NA	TGTGCCAGCAGCGTGCGGGACAGGGTAGGCGAGCAGTACTTC	CASSVRDRVGEQYF
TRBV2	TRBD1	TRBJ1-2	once	TGTGCCAGCAGTGGCGACAGGGCTAACTATGGCTACACCTTC	CASSGDRANYGYTF
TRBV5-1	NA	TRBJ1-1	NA	TGCGCCAGCAGCTGGAGCGGATCGAACACTGAAGCTTTCTTT	CASSWSGSNTEAFF
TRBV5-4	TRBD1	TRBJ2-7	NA	TGTGCCAGCACCCCGGACAGGGGAAGAAACGAGCAGTACTTC	CASTPDRGRNEQYF
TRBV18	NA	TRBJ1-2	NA	TGTGCCAGCTCACCGGTCCAGGGCGAGAACTATGGCTACACCTTC	CASSPVQGENYGYTF
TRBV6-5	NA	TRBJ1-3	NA	TGTGCCAGCAGTTGGGCAGCCAGCTCTGGAAACACCATATATTTT	CASSWAASSGNTIYF
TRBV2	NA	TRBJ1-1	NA	TGTGCCAGCAGTGATCGAGGGGGAGACACTGAAGCTTTCTTT	CASSDRGGDTEAFF
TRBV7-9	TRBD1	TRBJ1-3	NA	TGTGCCAGCAGCTTAGGGACAGGGAACACCATATATTTT	CASSLGTGNTIYF
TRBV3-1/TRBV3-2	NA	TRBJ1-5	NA	TGTGCCAGCAGCCCAGGCCGGGGGCAGCCCCAGCATTTT	CASSPGRGQPQHF
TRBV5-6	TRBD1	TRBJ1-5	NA	TGTGCCAGCAGCGACAGGGGTTCCCAGCCCCAGCATTTT	CASSDRGSQPQHF
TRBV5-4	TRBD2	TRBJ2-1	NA	TGTGCCAGCAGCCCGATCGGACTAGCGGTGTTGAATGATGAGCAGTTCTTC	CASSPIGLAVLNDEQFF
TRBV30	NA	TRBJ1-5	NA	TGTGCCTGGTCCCGGGACAACAATCAGCCCCAGCATTTT	CAWSRDNNQPQHF
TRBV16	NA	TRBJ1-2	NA	TGTGCCAGCAGCGATCACCTCGACGGACTTAATTATGGCTACACCTTC	CASSDHLDGLNYGYTF
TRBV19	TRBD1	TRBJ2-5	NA	TGTGCCAGTAGCCATGACAGGGCGAGGGGAGAGACCCAGTACTTC	CASSHDRARGETQYF
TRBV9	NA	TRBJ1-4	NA	TGTGCCAGCAGCGGGTCAGATAATGAAAAACTGTTTTTT	CASSGSDNEKLFF
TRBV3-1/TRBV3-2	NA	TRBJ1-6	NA	TGTGCCAGCAGCCGAGACGGACCCCTCCACTTT	CASSRDGPLHF
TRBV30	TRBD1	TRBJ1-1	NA	TGTGCCTGGCAGGGGGGGAACACTGAAGCTTTCTTT	CAWQGGNTEAFF
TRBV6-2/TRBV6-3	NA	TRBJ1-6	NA	TGTGCCAGCAGTTACTCTTCAGGGGCGCGGAATTCACCCCTCCACTTT	CASSYSSGARNSPLHF
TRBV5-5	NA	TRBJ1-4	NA	TGTGCCAGCAGCTTTGAGCGGGGACCTAATGAAAAACTGTTTTTT	CASSFERGPNEKLFF
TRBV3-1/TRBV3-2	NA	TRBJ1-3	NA	TGTGCCAGCAGCCAAGATAGGGCGCAGGGGATCCTCTCTGGAAACACCATATATTTT	CASSQDRAQGILSGNTIYF
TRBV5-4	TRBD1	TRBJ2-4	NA	TGTGCCAGCAGCACGGTCGGGACAGGGGGCTACATTCAGTACTTC	CASSTVGTGGYIQYF
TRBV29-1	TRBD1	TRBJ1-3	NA	TGCAGCGTATCCGACAGGGCTGGAAACACCATATATTTT	CSVSDRAGNTIYF